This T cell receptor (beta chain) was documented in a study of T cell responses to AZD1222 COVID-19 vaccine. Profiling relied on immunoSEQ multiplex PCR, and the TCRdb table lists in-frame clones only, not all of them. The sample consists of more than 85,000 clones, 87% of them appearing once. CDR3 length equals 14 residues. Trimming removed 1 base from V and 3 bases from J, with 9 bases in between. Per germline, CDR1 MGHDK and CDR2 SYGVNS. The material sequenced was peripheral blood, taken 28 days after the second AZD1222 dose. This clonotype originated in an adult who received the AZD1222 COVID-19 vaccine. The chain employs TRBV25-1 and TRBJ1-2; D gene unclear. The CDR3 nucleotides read TGTGCCAGCAGTGAATTGGATGGAGACTATGGCTACACCTTC. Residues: CASSELDGDYGYTF.